One and the same sample provided the 28 T cell receptor beta chains below, sequenced in a study of graft-versus-host responses after intestinal transplantation. Profiling relied on immunoSEQ multiplex PCR, and the TCRdb table lists in-frame clones only, not all of them. This table has tens of thousands of clones, roughly 89% appearing once. No antigens are known for them. The sample in question was unstimulated CD4+ T cells sorted from spleen or lymph node cells, obtained before intestinal transplant. These receptors were taken from a human donor who received an intestinal transplant.

The V gene is TRBV5-1, the J gene TRBJ1-1, with D maybe TRBD1 (5 bases). The CDR3 length is 15 residues. In germline, CDR1 is SGHRS, CDR2 YFSETQ. The V gene lost 3 bases and the J gene lost 0 bases, with 12 bases spanning the gap. The CDR3 DNA reads TGCGCCAGCAGCTCAACAGGACAACTGAACACTGAAGCTTTCTTT. Protein sequence: CASSSTGQLNTEAFF.

The chain combines TRBV5-1 with TRBJ2-3; D is unclear. CDR1 SGHRS and CDR2 YFSETQ come from the germline V gene. The V and J ends lost 4 bases and 0 bases respectively, with 15 bases between them. There are 16 residues in the CDR3. CDR3 residues: CASSLPSTASTDTQYF. In DNA, the CDR3 is TGCGCCAGCAGCCTGCCTAGTACGGCTAGCACAGATACGCAGTATTTT.

The gene calls are TRBV7-2 and TRBJ2-7; D might be TRBD1 (6 bases). V gave up 4 bases and J gave up 0 bases, with 16 bases separating them. The length of the CDR3 is 16 residues. Germline assignment: CDR1 SGHTA and CDR2 FQGNSA. This CDR3 reads CASSSRRQVLSYEQYF. DNA for the CDR3: TGTGCCAGCAGCTCCCGCCGACAGGTCCTCTCCTACGAGCAGTACTTC.

This clone was recorded a few times. This sequence joins TRBV7-6 and TRBJ2-7, with 10 bases that match TRBD2. CDR1 is SGHVS, CDR2 FNYEAQ, per germline. CDR3 length: 17 residues. V lost 1 base to trimming and J lost 1 base; unmatched junction nucleotides: 7. The CDR3 is CASSLGTPSGRSYEQYF. CDR3 coding DNA: TGTGCCAGCAGCTTAGGGACCCCTAGCGGGAGATCCTACGAGCAGTACTTC.

The rearrangement links TRBV11-3 to TRBJ1-5, with D possibly TRBD1 on 6 matching bases. V was pared by 6 bases and J by 7 bases, with 13 bases between. Germline V lookup: CDR1 SGHNT, CDR2 YENEEA. The CDR3 consists of 13 residues. CDR3 nucleotides: TGTGCCAGCAGTCAGGGGAAGGGCCAGCCCCAGCATTTT. This translates into CASSQGKGQPQHF.

The genes are TRBV6-5 and TRBJ2-2; D is ambiguous. V lost 6 bases to trimming and J lost 5 bases, with 7 bases between them. Germline lookup yields CDR1 MNHEY and CDR2 SVGAGI. This CDR3 is 12 amino acids long. The CDR3 DNA reads as TGTGCCAGCAGACAACGAACCGGGGAGCTGTTTTTT. It translates to CASRQRTGELFF.

The rearrangement uses TRBV15 and TRBJ1-1; 7 nucleotides agree with TRBD1. The CDR3 runs 16 residues. Germline CDR1 LNHNV, CDR2 YYDKDF (reference sequence). The V and J ends lost 8 bases and 2 bases, in that order; junction bases with no gene match: 14. The CDR3 here is CATQPKGQILNTEAFF. As DNA, the CDR3 is TGTGCCACCCAACCAAAGGGACAGATACTAAACACTGAAGCTTTCTTT.

The chain is built from TRBV29-1 and TRBJ2-1; a possible D gene is TRBD2 (7 bases). The CDR3 has 13 residues. Trimming removed 8 bases from V and 14 bases from J, with 25 bases in between. Looked up from germline, CDR1 is SQVTM and CDR2 is ANQGSEA. This CDR3 is CSLSKGGSGKEFF. The CDR3 region has the DNA TGCAGCTTATCCAAAGGGGGGAGCGGGAAGGAGTTCTTC.

The chain recombines TRBV7-3 with TRBJ2-1; a possible D gene is TRBD2 (7 bases). The CDR3 totals 19 residues. Trimming left V 0 bases short and J 4 bases short, with 22 bases between. Germline-derived CDR1 and CDR2 are SGHTA and FQGTGA. The CDR3 DNA follows: TGTGCCAGCAGCTTAACGGGGGGGGGCCCCAAGGATAATTACAATGAGCAGTTCTTC. Amino acid sequence: CASSLTGGGPKDNYNEQFF.

As for this clone: This same CDR3 is encoded by further DNA sequences in the sample. The chain couples TRBV7-8 to TRBJ2-7; D uncertain. The CDR3 has 12 residues. Germline V gene lookup returns CDR1 SGHVS and CDR2 FQNEAQ. V lost 3 bases, J lost 0 bases, and 3 bases lay in between. CDR3 sequence: CASSLSSYEQYF. CDR3 DNA: TGTGCCAGCAGCTTGAGCTCCTACGAGCAGTACTTC.

The chain employs TRBV27 and TRBJ2-3, with TRBD2 identical over 13 bases. CDR1 is MNHEY and CDR2 is SMNVEV in the germline V gene (reference sequence). The J segment lost 0 bases and the V segment lost 1 base, leaving 4 bases of the junction unmatched. This CDR3 contains 18 residues. The CDR3: CASSLLGLAGSSTDTQYF. CDR3 DNA: TGTGCCAGCAGTTTATTGGGACTAGCGGGAAGTAGCACAGATACGCAGTATTTT.

The rearrangement joins TRBV27 to TRBJ2-2; D call uncertain. The CDR3 contains 15 residues. Deletions cut 3 bases from V and 8 bases from J, with 16 bases between. The germline gives CDR1 MNHEY, CDR2 SMNVEV (reference sequence). CDR3 residues: CASSFSDRLSGELFF. CDR3 nucleotides: TGTGCCAGCAGTTTCAGCGATCGGCTATCGGGGGAGCTGTTTTTT.

The chain recombines TRBV5-7 with TRBJ1-2; a possible D gene is TRBD1 (6 bases). TRBV5-7 has ORF status, its function being uncertain. V was cut by 5 bases and J by 3 bases, with 14 bases left in between. CDR3 length equals 14 residues. The CDR3, as DNA: TGTGCCAGCAGTCCTCGGGGACATCACTATGGCTACACCTTC. This translates into CASSPRGHHYGYTF.

This chain uses TRBV5-1 with TRBJ2-7; TRBD1 is a possible D gene (5 bases). Trimming pared 0 bases from V and 4 bases from J, leaving 8 bases between. Germline V CDR1 and CDR2: SGHRS, YFSETQ. There are 13 residues in the CDR3. The CDR3 loop reads CASSLGAGYEQYF. The CDR3 nucleotides are TGCGCCAGCAGCTTGGGGGCAGGGTACGAGCAGTACTTC.

This chain uses TRBV6-5 with TRBJ1-6, with D perhaps matching TRBD1 (6 bases). The CDR3 is 14 amino acids. Deletions cut 8 bases from V and 3 bases from J, with 11 bases between. CDR1 and CDR2 from the germline V gene are MNHEY and SVGAGI. The CDR3 bases are TGTGCCAGCTGCACAGGGTACTATAATTCACCCCTCCACTTT. Its protein is CASCTGYYNSPLHF.

The chain has TRBV19 and TRBJ1-5, with D perhaps matching TRBD1 (6 bases). V gave up 5 bases and J gave up 3 bases, with 17 bases separating them. CDR1 and CDR2 (germline): LNHDA, SQIVND (reference sequence). This CDR3 region has 16 residues. The CDR3 DNA sequence: TGTGCCAGTAGTTTTATGGACAGAGGGATCAATCAGCCCCAGCATTTT. Protein sequence: CASSFMDRGINQPQHF. Together with reference TRBV19 and TRBJ1-5, the CDR3 gives the full variable domain: DGGITQSPKYLFRKEGQNVTLSCEQNLNHDAMYWYRQDPGQGLRLIYYSQIVNDFQKGDIAEGYSVSREKKESFPLTVTSAQKNPTAFYLCASSFMDRGINQPQHFGDGTRLSIL.

This sequence joins TRBV28 and TRBJ2-7; TRBD1 might be the D (6 bases). Deletions cut 5 bases from V and 3 bases from J, with 17 bases between. CDR3 length equals 15 residues. The germline V gene encodes CDR1 MDHEN and CDR2 SYDVKM. The CDR3 is CASSKPGQLLYEQYF. The CDR3 coding sequence is TGTGCCAGCAGTAAACCGGGACAACTCCTCTACGAGCAGTACTTC.

The chain links TRBV9 to TRBJ2-2; 14 bases align to TRBD2. V trimming: 0 bases; J trimming: 3 bases; junction bases outside the gene matches: 4. The CDR3 contains 18 residues. Germline-derived CDR1 and CDR2 are SGDLS and YYNGEE. CDR3 DNA sequence: TGTGCCAGCAGCGTAGGGCTGGGACTAGCGGGGGACACCGGGGAGCTGTTTTTT. It encodes CASSVGLGLAGDTGELFF.

The rearrangement uses TRBV5-1 and TRBJ1-5; TRBD1 might be the D (5 bases). Germline CDR1 SGHRS, CDR2 YFSETQ. The CDR3 consists of 15 residues. V was trimmed by 4 bases and J by 3 bases, leaving 14 bases between them. CDR3 in amino acids: CASSLDSNANQPQHF. CDR3 sequence (DNA): TGCGCCAGCAGCCTCGACAGTAACGCCAATCAGCCCCAGCATTTT.

The chain combines TRBV7-6 with TRBJ1-2; tentative D call: TRBD1 (6 bases). In germline, CDR1 is SGHVS, CDR2 FNYEAQ. V lost 5 bases to trimming and J lost 0 bases, with 16 bases between them. The CDR3 consists of 16 residues. The CDR3 reads CASSPLLGQTNYGYTF. The CDR3 DNA reads as TGTGCCAGCAGCCCCCTCCTAGGACAGACTAACTATGGCTACACCTTC.

In this sample, this clone turned up a few times. V usage is TRBV6-1 and J usage is TRBJ1-3; D perhaps matches TRBD1 (5 bases). Germline V gives CDR1 MNHNS, CDR2 SASEGT. V lost 3 bases and J 2 bases, leaving 14 bases between the germline ends. This CDR3 has 16 residues. This CDR3 is CASSDFTGTPGNTIYF. CDR3 DNA sequence: TGTGCCAGCAGTGACTTTACAGGCACTCCTGGAAACACCATATATTTT.

The chain combines TRBV27 with TRBJ2-1, with 7 nucleotides matching TRBD2. V trimming: 2 bases; J trimming: 0 bases; junction bases outside the gene matches: 1. CDR1 MNHEY and CDR2 SMNVEV come from the germline V gene (reference sequence). The CDR3 runs to 15 residues. CDR3 nucleotides: TGTGCCAGCAGTTTAGGCGGGAGCTCCTACAATGAGCAGTTCTTC. Amino acid sequence: CASSLGGSSYNEQFF.

Only one count was recorded for this clone. The chain recombines TRBV28 with TRBJ1-2; 7 positions match TRBD1. Germline CDR1 and CDR2: MDHEN and SYDVKM. V lost 10 bases, J lost 4 bases, and 6 bases stayed unmatched. The CDR3 runs to 12 residues. CDR3 nucleotides: TGTGCCACCCAGGGGGACGGCTATGGCTACACCTTC. Residues: CATQGDGYGYTF.

This clone was seen a single time. The chain carries TRBV28 and TRBJ2-7; 7 positions agree with TRBD2. CDR1 is MDHEN, CDR2 SYDVKM, per germline. This CDR3 is built from 14 residues. The ends lost 8 bases at V and 3 bases at J; junction bases unmatched: 10. The CDR3 protein is CASSWGGSNYEQYF. DNA for the CDR3: TGTGCCAGCTCCTGGGGGGGATCCAACTACGAGCAGTACTTC. The full variable domain, completed using reference TRBV28 and TRBJ2-7, is DVKVTQSSRYLVKRTGEKVFLECVQDMDHENMFWYRQDPGLGLRLIYFSYDVKMKEKGDIPEGYSVSREKKERFSLILESASTNQTSMYLCASSWGGSNYEQYFGPGTRLTVT.

The chain joins TRBV20-1 to TRBJ1-1; D is unresolved. The germline V and J ends were trimmed by 6 bases and 11 bases, with 13 bases remaining between them. The CDR3 extends over 10 amino acids. Germline V gene sequence: CDR1 DFQATT, CDR2 SNEGSKA (reference sequence). The CDR3 DNA reads as TGCAGTGCAGATCTGGGGAGGGCTTTCTTT. This codes for CSADLGRAFF.

The rearrangement links TRBV2 to TRBJ2-7, with TRBD1 identical over 8 bases. V gave up 4 bases and J gave up 4 bases; unmatched junction bases: 9. Germline lookup yields CDR1 SNHLY and CDR2 FYNNEI. The CDR3 spans 15 residues. CDR3 nucleotides: TGTGCCAGCAGTGTTGGGAGACAGGGGAGGTACGAGCAGTACTTC. This codes for CASSVGRQGRYEQYF.

The V and J genes are TRBV5-1 and TRBJ2-7, with 9 bases fitting TRBD2. CDR1 and CDR2 from the germline V gene are SGHRS and YFSETQ. The V segment lost 3 bases and the J segment 5 bases; nucleotides outside the gene matches: 6. The CDR3 consists of 14 residues. CDR3 residues: CASSSLAGVNEQYF. The CDR3 DNA reads as TGCGCCAGCAGCTCCTTAGCGGGAGTGAACGAGCAGTACTTC.

The V and J genes are TRBV6-5 and TRBJ1-2; 8 nucleotides align to TRBD1. CDR3 size: 15 residues. Germline assignment: CDR1 MNHEY and CDR2 SVGAGI. V lost 7 bases, J lost 8 bases, and 15 bases stayed unmatched. The CDR3 region is CASIPKSAGGKGYTF. As DNA, the CDR3 is TGTGCCAGCATCCCAAAATCAGCAGGGGGCAAAGGCTACACCTTC.